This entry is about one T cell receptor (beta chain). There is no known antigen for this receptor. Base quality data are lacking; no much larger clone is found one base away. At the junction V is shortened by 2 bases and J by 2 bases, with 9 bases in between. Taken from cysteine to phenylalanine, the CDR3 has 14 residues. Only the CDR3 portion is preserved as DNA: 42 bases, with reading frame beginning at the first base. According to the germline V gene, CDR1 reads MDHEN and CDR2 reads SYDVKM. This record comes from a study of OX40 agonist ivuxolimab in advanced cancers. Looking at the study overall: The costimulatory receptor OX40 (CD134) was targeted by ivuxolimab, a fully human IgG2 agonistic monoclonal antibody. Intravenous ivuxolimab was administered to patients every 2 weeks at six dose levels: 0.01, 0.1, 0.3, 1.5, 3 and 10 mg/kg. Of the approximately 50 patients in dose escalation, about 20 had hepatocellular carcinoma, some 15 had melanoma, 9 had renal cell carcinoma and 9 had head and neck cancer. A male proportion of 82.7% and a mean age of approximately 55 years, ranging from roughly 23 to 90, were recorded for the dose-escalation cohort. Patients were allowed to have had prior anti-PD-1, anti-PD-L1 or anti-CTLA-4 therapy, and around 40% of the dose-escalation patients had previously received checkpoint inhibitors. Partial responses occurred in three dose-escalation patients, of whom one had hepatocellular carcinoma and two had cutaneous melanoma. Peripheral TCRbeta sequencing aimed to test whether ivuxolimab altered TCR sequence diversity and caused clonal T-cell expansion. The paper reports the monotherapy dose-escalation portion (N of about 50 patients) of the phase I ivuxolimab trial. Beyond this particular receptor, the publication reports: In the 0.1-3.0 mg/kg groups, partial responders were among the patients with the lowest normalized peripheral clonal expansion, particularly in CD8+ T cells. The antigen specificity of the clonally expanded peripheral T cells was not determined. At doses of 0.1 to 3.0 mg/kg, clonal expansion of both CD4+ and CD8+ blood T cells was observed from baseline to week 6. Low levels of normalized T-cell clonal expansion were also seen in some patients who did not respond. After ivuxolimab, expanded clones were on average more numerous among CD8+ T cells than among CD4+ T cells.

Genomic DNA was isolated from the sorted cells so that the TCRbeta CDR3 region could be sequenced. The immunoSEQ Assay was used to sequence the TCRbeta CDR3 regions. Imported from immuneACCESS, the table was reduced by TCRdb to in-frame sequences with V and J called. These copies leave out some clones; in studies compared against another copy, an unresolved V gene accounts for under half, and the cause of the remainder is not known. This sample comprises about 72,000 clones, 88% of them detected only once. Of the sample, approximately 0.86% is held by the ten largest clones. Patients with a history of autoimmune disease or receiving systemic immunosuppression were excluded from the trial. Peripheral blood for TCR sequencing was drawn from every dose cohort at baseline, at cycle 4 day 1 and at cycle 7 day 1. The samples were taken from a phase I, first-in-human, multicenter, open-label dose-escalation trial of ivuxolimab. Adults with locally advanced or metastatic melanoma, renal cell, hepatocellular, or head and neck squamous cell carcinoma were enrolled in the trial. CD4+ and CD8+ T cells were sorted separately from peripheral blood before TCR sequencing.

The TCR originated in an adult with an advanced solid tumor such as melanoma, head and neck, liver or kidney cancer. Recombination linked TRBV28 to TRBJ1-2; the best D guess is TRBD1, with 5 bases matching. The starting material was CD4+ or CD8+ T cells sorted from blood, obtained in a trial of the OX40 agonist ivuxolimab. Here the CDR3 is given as CASSLGAGNYGYTF. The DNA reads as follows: TGTGCCAGCAGTTTAGGGGCCGGGAACTATGGCTACACCTTC.